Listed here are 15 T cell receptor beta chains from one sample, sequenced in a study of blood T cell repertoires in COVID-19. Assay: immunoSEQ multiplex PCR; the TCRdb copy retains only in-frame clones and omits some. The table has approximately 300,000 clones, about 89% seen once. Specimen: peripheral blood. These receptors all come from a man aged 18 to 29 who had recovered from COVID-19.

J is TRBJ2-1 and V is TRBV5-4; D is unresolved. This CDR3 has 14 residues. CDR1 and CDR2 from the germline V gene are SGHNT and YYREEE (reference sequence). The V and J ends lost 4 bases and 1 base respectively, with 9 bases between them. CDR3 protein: CASSLGLSYNEQFF. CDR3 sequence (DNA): TGTGCCAGCAGCCTCGGTCTATCCTACAATGAGCAGTTCTTC.

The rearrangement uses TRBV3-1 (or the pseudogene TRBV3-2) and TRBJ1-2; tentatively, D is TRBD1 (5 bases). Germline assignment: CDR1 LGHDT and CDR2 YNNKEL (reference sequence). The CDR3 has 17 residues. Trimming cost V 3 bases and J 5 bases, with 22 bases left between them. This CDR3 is CASSQGVGDGGFYGYTF. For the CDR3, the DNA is TGTGCCAGCAGCCAGGGAGTCGGGGATGGGGGGTTTTATGGCTACACCTTC.

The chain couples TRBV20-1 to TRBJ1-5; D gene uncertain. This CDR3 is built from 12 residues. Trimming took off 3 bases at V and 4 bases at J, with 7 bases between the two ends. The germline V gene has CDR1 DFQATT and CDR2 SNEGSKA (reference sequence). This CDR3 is CSASSGNQPQHF. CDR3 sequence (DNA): TGCAGTGCTAGTTCGGGAAATCAGCCCCAGCATTTT.

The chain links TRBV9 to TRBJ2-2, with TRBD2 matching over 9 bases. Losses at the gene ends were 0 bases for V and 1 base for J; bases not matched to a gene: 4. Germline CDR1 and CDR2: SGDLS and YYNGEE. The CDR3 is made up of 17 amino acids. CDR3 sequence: CASSVAGLALNTGELFF. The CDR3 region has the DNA TGTGCCAGCAGCGTAGCGGGACTAGCCTTGAACACCGGGGAGCTGTTTTTT.

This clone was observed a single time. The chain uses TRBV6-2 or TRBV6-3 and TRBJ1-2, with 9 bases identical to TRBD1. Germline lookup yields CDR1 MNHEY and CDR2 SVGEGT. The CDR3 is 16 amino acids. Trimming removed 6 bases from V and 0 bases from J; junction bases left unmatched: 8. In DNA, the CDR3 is TGTGCCAGCAGCCATACAGGGGGCACAGCTAACTATGGCTACACCTTC. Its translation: CASSHTGGTANYGYTF.

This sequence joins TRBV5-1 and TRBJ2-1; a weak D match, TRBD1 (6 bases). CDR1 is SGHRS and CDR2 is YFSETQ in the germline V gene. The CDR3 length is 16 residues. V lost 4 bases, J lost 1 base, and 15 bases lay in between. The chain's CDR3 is CASSPQGQSSYNEQFF. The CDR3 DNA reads TGCGCCAGCAGCCCCCAGGGACAAAGTTCCTACAATGAGCAGTTCTTC.

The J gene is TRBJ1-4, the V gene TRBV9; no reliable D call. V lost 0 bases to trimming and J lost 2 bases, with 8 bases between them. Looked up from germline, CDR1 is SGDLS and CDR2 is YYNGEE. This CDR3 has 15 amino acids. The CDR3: CASSVGSGTNEKLFF. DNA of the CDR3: TGTGCCAGCAGCGTAGGATCCGGGACTAATGAAAAACTGTTTTTT.

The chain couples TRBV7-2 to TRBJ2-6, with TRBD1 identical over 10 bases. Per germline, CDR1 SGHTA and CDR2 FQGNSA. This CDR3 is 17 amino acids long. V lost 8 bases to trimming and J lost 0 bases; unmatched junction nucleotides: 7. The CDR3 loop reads CASATGQGSSGANVLTF. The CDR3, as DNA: TGTGCCAGCGCTACGGGACAGGGGAGCTCTGGGGCCAACGTCCTGACTTTC. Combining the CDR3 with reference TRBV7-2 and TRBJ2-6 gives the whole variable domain GAGVSQSPSNKVTEKGKDVELRCDPISGHTALYWYRQSLGQGLEFLIYFQGNSAPDKSGLPSDRFSAERTGGSVSTLTIQRTQQEDSAVYLCASATGQGSSGANVLTFGAGSRLTVL.

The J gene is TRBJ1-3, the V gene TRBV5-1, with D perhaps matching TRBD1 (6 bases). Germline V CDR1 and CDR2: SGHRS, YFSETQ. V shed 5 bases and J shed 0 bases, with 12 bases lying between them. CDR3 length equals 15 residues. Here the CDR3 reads CASRTGFDSGNTIYF. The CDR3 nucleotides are TGCGCCAGCAGGACAGGATTTGACTCTGGAAACACCATATATTTT.

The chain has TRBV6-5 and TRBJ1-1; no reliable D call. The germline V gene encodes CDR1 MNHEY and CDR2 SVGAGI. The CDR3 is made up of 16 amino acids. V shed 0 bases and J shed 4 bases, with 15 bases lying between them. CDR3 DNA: TGTGCCAGCAGTTACTCTGGCGGGCCCCCGAGCACTGAAGCTTTCTTT. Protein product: CASSYSGGPPSTEAFF.

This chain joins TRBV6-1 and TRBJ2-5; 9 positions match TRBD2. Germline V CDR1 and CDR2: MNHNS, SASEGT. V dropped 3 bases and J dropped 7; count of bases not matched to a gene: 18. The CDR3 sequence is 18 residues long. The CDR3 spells CASSELAGGPANPGTQYF. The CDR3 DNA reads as TGTGCCAGCAGTGAGCTTGCGGGAGGGCCAGCCAACCCGGGGACCCAGTACTTC.

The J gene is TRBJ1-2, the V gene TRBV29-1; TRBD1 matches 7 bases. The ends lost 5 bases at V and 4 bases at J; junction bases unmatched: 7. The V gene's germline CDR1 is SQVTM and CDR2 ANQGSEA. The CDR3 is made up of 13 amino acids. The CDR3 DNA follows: TGCAGCGTTTCGACAGGGATGAGCTATGGCTACACCTTC. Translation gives CSVSTGMSYGYTF.

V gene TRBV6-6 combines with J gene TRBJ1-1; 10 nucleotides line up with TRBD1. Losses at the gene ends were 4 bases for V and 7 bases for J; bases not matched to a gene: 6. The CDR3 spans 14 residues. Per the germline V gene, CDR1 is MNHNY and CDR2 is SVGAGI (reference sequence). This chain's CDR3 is CASSLSTGGFEAFF. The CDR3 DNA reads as TGTGCCAGCAGTTTATCGACAGGGGGCTTTGAAGCTTTCTTT.

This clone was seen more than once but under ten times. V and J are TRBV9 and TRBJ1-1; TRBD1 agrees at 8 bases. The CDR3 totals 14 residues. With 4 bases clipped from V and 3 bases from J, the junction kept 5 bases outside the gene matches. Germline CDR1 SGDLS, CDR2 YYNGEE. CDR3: CASSPRTGHTEAFF. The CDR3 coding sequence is TGTGCCAGCAGCCCCCGGACAGGGCACACTGAAGCTTTCTTT.

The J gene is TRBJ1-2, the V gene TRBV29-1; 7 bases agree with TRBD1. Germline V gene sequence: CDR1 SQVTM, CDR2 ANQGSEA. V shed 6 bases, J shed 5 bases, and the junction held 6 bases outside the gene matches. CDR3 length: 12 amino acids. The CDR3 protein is CSVETGRYGYTF. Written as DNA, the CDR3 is TGCAGCGTCGAGACAGGGCGGTATGGCTACACCTTC.